This T cell receptor (beta chain) was documented in a study of blood T cell repertoires in COVID-19. This clone was counted only a few times. Original processing methods: From reference gene primer amplification, estimates of nucleated cell counts were derived. Only in-frame clones appear in the TCRdb table, and some are missing; sequencing was by immunoSEQ multiplex PCR. V and J calls and clone size are those listed in that table; D and trimming were worked out from the DNA. The table has 50,000 or so clones, 85% to 90% seen once. The CDR3 loop spans 15 amino acids. The germline V gene encodes CDR1 SQVTM and CDR2 ANQGSEA. J gave up 5 bases and V 4 bases, and 8 bases lay outside the gene matches.

This receptor was obtained from a human donor in a cohort sampled during active COVID-19. The sequenced sample was peripheral blood. V and J are TRBV29-1 and TRBJ2-2, with TRBD2 matching 9 bases. Written as DNA, the CDR3 is TGCAGCGTTGCCGGGACTAGCAGTGGGACCGGGGAGCTGTTTTTT. Encoded protein: CSVAGTSSGTGELFF.